This TCR beta chain stems from a study of post-analysis software for immune sequencing data. Looking at the study overall: Recorded subtypes: relapsing-remitting, secondary progressive, progressive-relapsing; some patients unannotated.

Study-level points and caveats: Patients carried a few TRBV segments more frequently than controls did, and TRBV5-6, TRBV5-1 and TRBV20-1 were among them.

Trimming shortened V by 8 bases and J by 1 base, and 15 bases separated the two germline ends. The CDR3 contains 15 residues. The TCR beta cDNA libraries carried unique molecular identifiers. From around 1 to 10 million T cells, 400,000 to 600,000 cDNA molecules were obtained. Via MiXCR, TCRdb re-called the PCR reads, giving one row per CDR3 protein. The data show hundreds of thousands of distinct CDR3 sequences, less than 40% seen once. Points on this clonotype: Its target is not known.

The sequence derives from a girl between 5 and 17 years old with multiple sclerosis. Input material: blood. The chain links TRBV12-3 or TRBV12-4 to TRBJ2-1, with D possibly being TRBD1 (6 bases). The CDR3 reads CASSQGIRSYNEQFF. DNA of the CDR3: TGTGCCAGCTCTCAGGGGATCAGGTCCTACAATGAGCAGTTCTTC.